This passage covers 9 T cell receptor beta chains from one sample sequenced in a study of blood T cells in healthy people across ages. A second PCR of roughly 7 to 11 cycles used a sample-barcoded 5' primer and a J-beta primer mix. Via MiXCR, TCRdb re-called the 5' RACE reads, giving one row per CDR3 protein. The data hold fewer than 2,000,000 distinct CDR3 sequences, with approximately 32% observed a single time. Sample: blood. Source of these receptors: a woman aged 25 to 45 in good health.

This clonotype was found a few times. The V and J genes are TRBV3-1 and TRBJ2-7; tentative D call: TRBD1 (5 bases). V gave up 9 bases and J gave up 7 bases, with 25 bases separating them. Germline CDR1 reads LGHDT; CDR2 reads YNNKEL (reference sequence). CDR3 length: 15 residues. The CDR3 coding sequence is TGTGCCAGTCGGAAGGGGTATGAGTCCTACAATGAGCAGTACTTC. Its protein product is CASRKGYESYNEQYF.

This clonotype was counted between two and nine times. V is TRBV5-1 and J is TRBJ2-3; maybe TRBD2 (6 bases). Germline loops: CDR1 SGHRS, CDR2 YFSETQ. The V gene lost 0 bases and the J gene lost 4 bases, with 15 bases spanning the gap. The CDR3 length is 16 residues. CDR3 DNA: TGCGCCAGCAGCTTGGGATACGGGAGTATCGCAGATACGCAGTATTTT. This gives the protein CASSLGYGSIADTQYF.

The sample holds a few counts of this clonotype. The chain carries TRBV9 and TRBJ2-3; TRBD2 might be the D (5 bases). Germline loops: CDR1 SGDLS, CDR2 YYNGEE. Trimming shortened V by 4 bases and J by 3 bases, and 15 bases separated the two germline ends. The CDR3 consists of 15 residues. The CDR3 nucleotides are TGTGCCAGCAGCCCCCAGGAGGCACGAACAGATACGCAGTATTTT. Residues: CASSPQEARTDTQYF.

The chain links TRBV10-2 to TRBJ2-7, with D perhaps TRBD1 (6 bases). The germline CDR1 and CDR2 sequences are WSHSY and SAAADI. The CDR3 length is 11 residues. Trimming removed 8 bases at V and 7 bases at J, with 12 bases between. The CDR3 DNA follows: TGCGCCAGCCGCAGGGGAGTTGAGCAGTACTTC. It yields the protein CASRRGVEQYF.

This clonotype was counted a few times. The rearrangement uses TRBV5-1 and TRBJ1-4; TRBD1 matches 7 bases. J lost 8 bases, V lost 3 bases, and 7 bases had no gene match. This CDR3 region has 14 residues. Germline V lookup: CDR1 SGHRS, CDR2 YFSETQ. Here the CDR3 DNA reads TGCGCCAGCAGCTCGGGCAGGGGGAGCGAAAAACTGTTTTTT. This gives the protein CASSSGRGSEKLFF.

The genes are TRBV29-1 and TRBJ1-1; tentatively, D is TRBD1 (5 bases). CDR3 length: 13 residues. Germline values: CDR1 SQVTM, CDR2 ANQGSEA. The CDR3 nucleotides read TGCGGCGCCCCCCAGACAGTTGGCACTGAAGCTTTCTTT. It yields the protein CGAPQTVGTEAFF.

This chain links TRBV20-1 with TRBJ2-1, with unresolved D. From germline, CDR1 is DFQATT and CDR2 SNEGSKA (reference sequence). The CDR3 is 16 residues long. Trimming left V 5 bases short and J 3 bases short, with 20 bases between. The CDR3 nucleotides read TGCAGTGCTCGGACCGTTCCTCGAAGGGTCTACAATGAGCAGTTCTTC. Residues: CSARTVPRRVYNEQFF.

This clonotype was observed a handful of times. In nucleotides, the CDR3 is TGTGCCAGCAGCCAACAGGGGCATGAGCAGTTCTTC. Amino acid sequence: CASSQQGHEQFF. The chain combines TRBV3-1 with TRBJ2-1, with D possibly matching TRBD1 (6 bases). The germline V and J ends were trimmed by 2 bases and 8 bases, with 7 bases remaining between them. This CDR3 is 12 amino acids long. Germline CDR1 and CDR2: LGHDT and YNNKEL (reference sequence).

There are a few counts of this clonotype. This sequence joins TRBV20-1 and TRBJ1-6; D might be TRBD1 (5 bases). Germline loops: CDR1 DFQATT, CDR2 SNEGSKA (reference sequence). This CDR3 has 17 amino acids. V dropped 0 bases and J dropped 9 bases, with 21 bases sitting between them. The CDR3 reads CSARDKPSAGKASPLHF. The CDR3 bases are TGCAGTGCTAGAGATAAGCCCTCGGCAGGGAAGGCTTCACCCCTCCACTTT.